The 25 T cell receptor beta chains below come from one sample, sequenced in a study of graft-versus-host responses after intestinal transplantation. Which antigens these TCRs recognize remains unknown. Method: immunoSEQ multiplex PCR; TCRdb's copy keeps in-frame clones and lacks some. The sample lists 85,000 to 110,000 clones, approximately 93% occurring once. Material: unstimulated CD8+ T cells sorted from spleen or lymph node cells, obtained before intestinal transplant. Receptors originate from a human donor who received an intestinal transplant.

This chain joins TRBV27 and TRBJ2-5; tentative D call: TRBD2 (6 bases). There are 14 residues in the CDR3. Trimming took off 3 bases at V and 2 bases at J, with 10 bases between the two ends. Germline values: CDR1 MNHEY, CDR2 SMNVEV (reference sequence). This chain's CDR3 is CASSFAGTQETQYF. The CDR3 DNA reads TGTGCCAGCAGTTTCGCGGGGACGCAAGAGACCCAGTACTTC.

This rearrangement joins TRBV12-5 to TRBJ2-1, with D possibly being TRBD2 (6 bases). CDR3 length: 13 residues. Germline V gene sequence: CDR1 LGHNT, CDR2 FRNRAP. The germline V and J ends were trimmed by 3 bases and 8 bases, with 11 bases remaining between them. CDR3 sequence reads: CASGLFGGHEQFF. Written as DNA, the CDR3 is TGTGCTAGTGGTTTATTCGGGGGTCATGAGCAGTTCTTC.

The V call is TRBV5-6, the J call TRBJ1-3; no clear D gene. The V gene lost 0 bases and the J gene lost 0 bases, with 7 bases spanning the gap. The germline V gene encodes CDR1 SGHDT and CDR2 YYEEEE. CDR3 size: 15 residues. This CDR3 reads CASSLGFSSGNTIYF. In nucleotides, the CDR3 is TGTGCCAGCAGCTTGGGATTCTCCTCTGGAAACACCATATATTTT.

The chain is built from TRBV9 and TRBJ2-5; 7 bases align to TRBD1. Trimming removed 3 bases from V and 9 bases from J; junction bases left unmatched: 8. The V gene's germline CDR1 is SGDLS and CDR2 YYNGEE. CDR3 length equals 13 residues. The CDR3 DNA is TGTGCCAGCAGCGCGGGACAGCCCGAAGCCCAGTACTTC. Translated, it gives CASSAGQPEAQYF.

The gene calls are TRBV29-1 and TRBJ2-7; no firm D call. In germline, CDR1 is SQVTM, CDR2 ANQGSEA. The CDR3 is 10 amino acids. The CDR3 DNA sequence: TGCGTACCGAGCCACTACGAGCAGTACTTC. Its protein is CVPSHYEQYF.

About this clone itself: Since a much larger clone is just one base distant, this may be a read error. The chain is built from TRBV7-9 and TRBJ2-2; D unclear. Trimming left V 3 bases short and J 5 bases short, with 4 bases between. Germline V gives CDR1 SEHNR, CDR2 FQNEAQ (reference sequence). This CDR3 contains 12 residues. CDR3 coding DNA: TGTGCCAGCAGCTTGCGGACCGGGGAGCTGTTTTTT. This codes for CASSLRTGELFF.

This rearrangement joins TRBV5-1 to TRBJ2-1, with D perhaps matching TRBD1 (5 bases). The V end lost 4 bases, the J end lost 0 bases, and 11 bases lay between the germline ends. The CDR3 is made up of 15 amino acids. Looked up from germline, CDR1 is SGHRS and CDR2 is YFSETQ. The CDR3 coding sequence is TGCGCCAGCAGCCTGACAGTAAGCTCCTACAATGAGCAGTTCTTC. Protein: CASSLTVSSYNEQFF. Full variable domain (outside the CDR3, taken from reference TRBV5-1 and TRBJ2-1): KAGVTQTPRYLIKTRGQQVTLSCSPISGHRSVSWYQQTPGQGLQFLFEYFSETQRNKGNFPGRFSGRQFSNSRSEMNVSTLELGDSALYLCASSLTVSSYNEQFFGPGTRLTVL.

The rearrangement links TRBV11-2 to TRBJ2-7, with TRBD2 identical over 11 bases. CDR3 length equals 15 residues. Germline CDR1 and CDR2: SGHAT and FQNNGV. The junction had 7 bases not matched to a gene; V was cut back by 4 bases and J by 5 bases. The DNA of the CDR3 is TGTGCCAGCAGCTATAGCGGGGGGGCTTTCGACGAGCAGTACTTC. Its protein product is CASSYSGGAFDEQYF.

The chain carries TRBV7-9 and TRBJ1-1, with D hard to call. V dropped 4 bases and J dropped 4 bases, with 10 bases sitting between them. The germline V gene has CDR1 SEHNR and CDR2 FQNEAQ (reference sequence). This CDR3 comprises 13 residues. The chain's CDR3 is CASSSPGLTEAFF. Here the CDR3 DNA reads TGTGCCAGCAGCTCCCCCGGGCTCACTGAAGCTTTCTTT.

This chain uses TRBV27 with TRBJ2-1, with D tentatively TRBD1 (6 bases). The germline gives CDR1 MNHEY, CDR2 SMNVEV (reference sequence). The CDR3 has 13 amino acids. V gave up 4 bases and J gave up 4 bases, with 8 bases separating them. DNA for the CDR3: TGTGCCAGCAGTTCAGGGGATTACAATGAGCAGTTCTTC. This translates into CASSSGDYNEQFF.

The V and J genes are TRBV4-1 and TRBJ2-1; possibly TRBD2 for D (5 bases). Trimming left V 4 bases short and J 7 bases short, with 14 bases between. This CDR3 is built from 14 residues. The germline gives CDR1 MGHRA, CDR2 YSYEKL. CDR3: CASSPGPTGNEQFF. CDR3 nucleotide sequence: TGCGCCAGCAGCCCCGGCCCCACGGGGAATGAGCAGTTCTTC.

V gene TRBV7-8 combines with J gene TRBJ1-1; D is uncertain. This CDR3 has 13 amino acids. Deletions cut 5 bases from V and 0 bases from J, with 7 bases between. The germline V gene encodes CDR1 SGHVS and CDR2 FQNEAQ. This chain's CDR3 is CASSQEMNTEAFF. The CDR3 nucleotides are TGTGCCAGCAGCCAGGAAATGAACACTGAAGCTTTCTTT.

The rearrangement uses TRBV25-1 and TRBJ1-2; 7 nucleotides line up with TRBD1. Germline CDR1 reads MGHDK; CDR2 reads SYGVNS. J gave up 4 bases and V 7 bases, and 12 bases lay outside the gene matches. The CDR3 is 15 residues long. This CDR3 is CASMGSTGVTYGYTF. DNA of the CDR3: TGTGCCAGCATGGGAAGTACAGGGGTGACCTATGGCTACACCTTC.

The chain is built from TRBV6-6 and TRBJ2-5; the D gene could be TRBD1 or TRBD2 (6 bases each). The J call may be in error: the DNA end matches TRBJ2-7 better. From germline, CDR1 is MNHNY and CDR2 SVGAGI (reference sequence). The CDR3 consists of 13 residues. CDR3 sequence: CASSYSQGLEQYF. CDR3 nucleotides: TGTGCCAGCAGTTACTCACAGGGACTCGAGCAGTACTTC.

This chain links TRBV2 with TRBJ2-2; 8 bases line up with TRBD2. Germline V gene lookup returns CDR1 SNHLY and CDR2 FYNNEI. CDR3 length: 14 amino acids. Losses at the gene ends were 10 bases for V and 5 bases for J; bases not matched to a gene: 9. CDR3 region: CANILAEGTGELFF. CDR3 coding DNA: TGTGCCAACATACTAGCGGAGGGAACCGGGGAGCTGTTTTTT.

The V and J genes are TRBV11-3 and TRBJ2-2; the match to TRBD1 covers 8 bases. The CDR3 runs to 14 residues. With 5 bases clipped from V and 3 bases from J, the junction kept 2 bases outside the gene matches. Germline CDR1 is SGHNT and CDR2 is YENEEA. The CDR3 nucleotides read TGTGCCAGCAGCGCCAGGGGGCACACCGGGGAGCTGTTTTTT. It encodes CASSARGHTGELFF.

The rearrangement links TRBV4-1 to TRBJ1-2; D ambiguous. The V end lost 3 bases, the J end lost 4 bases, and 12 bases lay between the germline ends. The CDR3 is 14 amino acids. Germline CDR1 reads MGHRA; CDR2 reads YSYEKL. The DNA of the CDR3 is TGCGCCAGCAGCCAGCCGGGAGCCAGCTATGGCTACACCTTC. It specifies CASSQPGASYGYTF.

The chain couples TRBV2 to TRBJ1-1; 9 nucleotides agree with TRBD1. Trimming took 9 bases from V and 2 from J; bases not matched to a gene: 1. The length of the CDR3 is 12 residues. The germline CDR1 and CDR2 sequences are SNHLY and FYNNEI. CDR3 DNA sequence: TGTGCCAGGGGACAGGGTAACACTGAAGCTTTCTTT. This translates into CARGQGNTEAFF.

The chain recombines TRBV28 with TRBJ1-2; D gene ambiguous. Germline V gene data show CDR1 as MDHEN and CDR2 as SYDVKM. The germline V and J ends were trimmed by 1 base and 2 bases, with 8 bases remaining between them. The CDR3 sequence is 14 residues long. The DNA for the CDR3 is TGTGCCAGCAGTTTATTTGGACGGAACTATGGCTACACCTTC. It codes for CASSLFGRNYGYTF.

This chain uses TRBV2 with TRBJ1-1; unclear D gene. CDR1 is SNHLY, CDR2 FYNNEI, per germline. There are 15 residues in the CDR3. V lost 5 bases and J 1 base, leaving 14 bases between the germline ends. The CDR3 sequence: CASSSVDRGNTEAFF. DNA for the CDR3: TGTGCCAGCAGTTCCGTGGACCGGGGGAACACTGAAGCTTTCTTT.

V is TRBV7-8 and J is TRBJ2-2, with TRBD2 matching over 10 bases. V was clipped by 5 bases and J by 0 bases; unmatched bases: 9. Germline loops: CDR1 SGHVS, CDR2 FQNEAQ. The CDR3 runs 18 residues. CDR3 in amino acids: CASSTPSGGNSNTGELFF. CDR3 nucleotide sequence: TGTGCCAGCAGCACTCCTAGCGGGGGAAACTCGAACACCGGGGAGCTGTTTTTT. Looking up the rest from reference TRBV7-8 and TRBJ2-2 gives the full variable domain: GAGVSQSPRYKVAKRGQDVALRCDPISGHVSLFWYQQALGQGPEFLTYFQNEAQLDKSGLPSDRFFAERPEGSVSTLKIQRTQQEDSAVYLCASSTPSGGNSNTGELFFGEGSRLTVL.

This chain links TRBV4-1 with TRBJ1-2; TRBD1 matches 7 bases. The germline V gene encodes CDR1 MGHRA and CDR2 YSYEKL. The junction had 6 bases not matched to a gene; V was cut back by 1 base and J by 4 bases. The CDR3 has 15 residues. CDR3 nucleotides: TGCGCCAGCAGCCAAGTTGCGGACAGGCCCTATGGCTACACCTTC. The encoded protein is CASSQVADRPYGYTF.

This rearrangement joins TRBV9 to TRBJ2-3; 9 bases fit TRBD2. The V gene's germline CDR1 is SGDLS and CDR2 YYNGEE. The CDR3 has 16 residues. V gave up 1 base and J gave up 2 bases; unmatched junction bases: 5. CDR3 loop: CASSVLSGGTTDTQYF. The CDR3 DNA sequence: TGTGCCAGCAGCGTATTAAGCGGGGGGACCACAGATACGCAGTATTTT. The full variable domain, with the rest looked up from reference TRBV9 and TRBJ2-3, is DSGVTQTPKHLITATGQRVTLRCSPRSGDLSVYWYQQSLDQGLQFLIQYYNGEERAKGNILERFSAQQFPDLHSELNLSSLELGDSALYFCASSVLSGGTTDTQYFGPGTRLTVL.

This clone was detected only once. This chain uses TRBV9 with TRBJ2-2; D is possibly TRBD2 (6 bases). The CDR3 consists of 17 residues. Trimming cost V 2 bases and J 3 bases, with 17 bases left between them. Germline V gives CDR1 SGDLS, CDR2 YYNGEE. CDR3 DNA sequence: TGTGCCAGCAGCGTGAACCGGGACTTTGCGGACACCGGGGAGCTGTTTTTT. It specifies CASSVNRDFADTGELFF. The full variable domain, in which reference TRBV9 and TRBJ2-2 provide the parts outside the CDR3, is DSGVTQTPKHLITATGQRVTLRCSPRSGDLSVYWYQQSLDQGLQFLIQYYNGEERAKGNILERFSAQQFPDLHSELNLSSLELGDSALYFCASSVNRDFADTGELFFGEGSRLTVL.

The chain uses TRBV7-8 and TRBJ2-4; D is ambiguous. The CDR3 sequence is 15 residues long. CDR1 and CDR2 from the germline V gene are SGHVS and FQNEAQ. V lost 1 base, J lost 0 bases, and 7 bases lay in between. The CDR3 DNA follows: TGTGCCAGCAGCTTAGAGATTCTAGCCAAAAACATTCAGTACTTC. Translation: CASSLEILAKNIQYF.